This T cell receptor (beta chain) emerged from a study of T cell responses to AZD1222 COVID-19 vaccine. Study observations and caveats: Donors skewed white British and female; clonal diversity was possibly underestimated. CD4 TCRs covered the whole spike, strongest at regions 160-218 and 743-854. Only after the peak T cell response were repertoires sampled. Close to half of all spike-specific TCRs reportedly target regions of the variants that are unmutated.

This clone has a handful of counts. Its antigen is currently unknown. Other DNA sequences of this sample code for an identical CDR3. CDR1 and CDR2 (germline): SGHTA, FQGNSA. CDR3 length equals 16 residues. With 3 bases clipped from V and 6 bases from J, the junction kept 7 bases outside the gene matches. The assay was immunoSEQ multiplex PCR, and TCRdb's table has in-frame clones only and misses some. The sample has 130,000 to 150,000 clones, roughly 90% seen once. This chain uses TRBV7-2 with TRBJ2-1, with 11 bases identical to TRBD2. Sequencing was performed on peripheral blood, taken 28 days after the second AZD1222 dose. This TCR derives from an adult who received the AZD1222 COVID-19 vaccine. The CDR3 spells CASSLGRSGRVNEQFF. The CDR3 DNA sequence: TGTGCCAGCAGCTTGGGTCGTAGCGGGAGGGTCAATGAGCAGTTCTTC. Full variable domain (rest looked up from reference TRBV7-2 and TRBJ2-1): GAGVSQSPSNKVTEKGKDVELRCDPISGHTALYWYRQSLGQGLEFLIYFQGNSAPDKSGLPSDRFSAERTGGSVSTLTIQRTQQEDSAVYLCASSLGRSGRVNEQFFGPGTRLTVL.